The present TCR beta chain was sequenced within a study of vaccination effects on CD4 cells after COVID-19. Having been cultured for less than 13 days, the cells underwent CD4+ T cell isolation. Sequenced by immunoSEQ multiplex PCR; TCRdb stores in-frame clones only, minus some. The sample holds 40,000 to 55,000 clones, roughly four fifths seen once. The study, taken as a whole, reports: Marked clonal contraction of both clone types appeared late after vaccination.

Germline V gives CDR1 MNHNS, CDR2 SASEGT. V lost 3 bases and J 0 bases, leaving 14 bases between the germline ends. The CDR3 length is 16 residues. This clone was detected a few times. Its matching antigen is unknown. The genes are TRBV6-1 and TRBJ1-2; D call uncertain. The source was CD4+ T cells from PBMCs cultured without peptide, collected before COVID-19 vaccination. This receptor was identified in a human donor who had a prior SARS-CoV-2 infection. The CDR3 region has the DNA TGTGCCAGCAGTGATTTATGGTCTCTAACTAACTATGGCTACACCTTC. This codes for CASSDLWSLTNYGYTF.